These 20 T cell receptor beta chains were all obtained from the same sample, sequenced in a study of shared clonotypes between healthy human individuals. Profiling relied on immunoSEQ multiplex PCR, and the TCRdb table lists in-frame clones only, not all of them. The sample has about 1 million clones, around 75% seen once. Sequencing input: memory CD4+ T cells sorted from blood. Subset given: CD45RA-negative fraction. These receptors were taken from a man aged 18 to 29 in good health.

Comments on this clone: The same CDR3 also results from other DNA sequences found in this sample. The CDR3 nucleotides are TGTGCCAGCAGGGAGGGACAGGGAGTCAATTCACCCCTCCACTTT. It encodes CASREGQGVNSPLHF. The chain employs TRBV25-1 and TRBJ1-6; 9 nucleotides align to TRBD1. Trimming took 6 bases from V and 7 from J; bases not matched to a gene: 7. This CDR3 is 15 amino acids long. Germline loops: CDR1 MGHDK, CDR2 SYGVNS.

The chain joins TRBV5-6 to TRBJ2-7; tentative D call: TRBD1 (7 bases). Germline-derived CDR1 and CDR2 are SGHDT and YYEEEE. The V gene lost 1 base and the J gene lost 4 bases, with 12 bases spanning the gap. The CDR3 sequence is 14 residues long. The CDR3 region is CASSLIQGTYEQYF. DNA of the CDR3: TGTGCCAGCAGCTTGATACAGGGGACTTACGAGCAGTACTTC.

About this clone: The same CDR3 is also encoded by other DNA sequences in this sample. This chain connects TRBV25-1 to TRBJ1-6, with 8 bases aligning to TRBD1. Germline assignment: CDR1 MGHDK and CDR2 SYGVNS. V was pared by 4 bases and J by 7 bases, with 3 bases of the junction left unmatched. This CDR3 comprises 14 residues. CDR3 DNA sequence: TGTGCCAGCAGTGGAACAGGGGGGAATTCACCCCTCCACTTT. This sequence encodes CASSGTGGNSPLHF.

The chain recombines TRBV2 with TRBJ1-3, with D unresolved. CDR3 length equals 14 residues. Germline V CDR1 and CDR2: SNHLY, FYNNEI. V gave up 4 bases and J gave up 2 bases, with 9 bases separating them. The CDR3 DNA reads TGTGCCAGCAGTGGTTGGCAGGCTGGAAACACCATATATTTT. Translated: CASSGWQAGNTIYF.

The CDR3: CASSPSTGGSYEQYF. For the CDR3, the DNA is TGTGCCAGCTCACCAAGCACGGGGGGGTCCTACGAGCAGTACTTC. J is TRBJ2-7 and V is TRBV18; TRBD2 matches 8 bases. Germline CDR1 KGHSH, CDR2 LQKENI. Unmatched junction bases numbered 4, after V lost 2 bases and J lost 1 base. This CDR3 spans 15 amino acids.

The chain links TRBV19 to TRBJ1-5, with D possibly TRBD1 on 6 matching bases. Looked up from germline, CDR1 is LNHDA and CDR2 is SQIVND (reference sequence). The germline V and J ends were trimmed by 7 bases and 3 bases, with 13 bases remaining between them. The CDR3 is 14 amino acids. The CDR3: CASTETGFNQPQHF. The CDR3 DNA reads TGTGCCAGTACCGAAACAGGGTTCAATCAGCCCCAGCATTTT.

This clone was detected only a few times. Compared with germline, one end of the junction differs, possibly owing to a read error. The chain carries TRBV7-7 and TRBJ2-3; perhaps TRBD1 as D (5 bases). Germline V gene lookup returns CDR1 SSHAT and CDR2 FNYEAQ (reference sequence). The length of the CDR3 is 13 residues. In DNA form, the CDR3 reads TGTGCTAGCAGCTTAGGGGCCCCAGATACGCAGTATTTT. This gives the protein CASSLGAPDTQYF.

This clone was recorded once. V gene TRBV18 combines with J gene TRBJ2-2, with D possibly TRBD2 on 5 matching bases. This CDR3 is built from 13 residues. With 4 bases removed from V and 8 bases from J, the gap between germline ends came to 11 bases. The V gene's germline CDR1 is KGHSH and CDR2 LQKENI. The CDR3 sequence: CASSRLREGELFF. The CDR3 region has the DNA TGTGCCAGCTCACGATTGAGGGAAGGGGAGCTGTTTTTT.

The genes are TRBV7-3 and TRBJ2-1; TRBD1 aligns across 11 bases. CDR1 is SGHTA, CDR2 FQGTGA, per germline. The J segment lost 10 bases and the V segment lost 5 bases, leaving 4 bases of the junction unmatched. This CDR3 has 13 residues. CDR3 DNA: TGTGCCAGCAGCCCCCGGGACAGGGGGGAGCAGTTCTTC. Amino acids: CASSPRDRGEQFF.

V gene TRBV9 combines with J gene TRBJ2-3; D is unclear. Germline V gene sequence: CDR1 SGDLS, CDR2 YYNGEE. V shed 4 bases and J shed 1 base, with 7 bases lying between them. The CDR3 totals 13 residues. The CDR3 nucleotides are TGTGCCAGCAGCCATATGGGCACAGATACGCAGTATTTT. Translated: CASSHMGTDTQYF.

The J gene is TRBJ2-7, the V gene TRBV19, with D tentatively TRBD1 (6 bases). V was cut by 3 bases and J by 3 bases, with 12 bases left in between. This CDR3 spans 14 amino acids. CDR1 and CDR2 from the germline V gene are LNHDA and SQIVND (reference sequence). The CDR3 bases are TGTGCCAGTAGTATCGTGGGACACGTCTACGAGCAGTACTTC. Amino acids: CASSIVGHVYEQYF. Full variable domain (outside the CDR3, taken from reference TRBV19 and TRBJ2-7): DGGITQSPKYLFRKEGQNVTLSCEQNLNHDAMYWYRQDPGQGLRLIYYSQIVNDFQKGDIAEGYSVSREKKESFPLTVTSAQKNPTAFYLCASSIVGHVYEQYFGPGTRLTVT.

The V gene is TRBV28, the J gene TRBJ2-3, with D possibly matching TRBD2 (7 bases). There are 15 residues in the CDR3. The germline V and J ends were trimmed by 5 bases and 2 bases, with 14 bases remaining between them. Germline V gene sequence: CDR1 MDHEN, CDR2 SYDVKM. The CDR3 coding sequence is TGTGCCAGCAGTCCACGGGGGGCTCACACAGATACGCAGTATTTT. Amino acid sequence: CASSPRGAHTDTQYF.

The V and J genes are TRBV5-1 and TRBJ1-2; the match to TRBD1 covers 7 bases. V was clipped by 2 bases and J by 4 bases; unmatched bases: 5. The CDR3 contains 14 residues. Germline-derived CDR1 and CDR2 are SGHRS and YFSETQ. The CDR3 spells CASSFEGASYGYTF. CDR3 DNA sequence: TGCGCCAGCAGCTTTGAGGGGGCAAGCTATGGCTACACCTTC.

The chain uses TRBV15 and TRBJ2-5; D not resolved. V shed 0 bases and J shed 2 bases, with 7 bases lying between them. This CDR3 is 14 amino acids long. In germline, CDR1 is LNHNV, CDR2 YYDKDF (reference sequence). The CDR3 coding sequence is TGTGCCACCAGCAGAGATATGTTACAAGAGACCCAGTACTTC. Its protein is CATSRDMLQETQYF.

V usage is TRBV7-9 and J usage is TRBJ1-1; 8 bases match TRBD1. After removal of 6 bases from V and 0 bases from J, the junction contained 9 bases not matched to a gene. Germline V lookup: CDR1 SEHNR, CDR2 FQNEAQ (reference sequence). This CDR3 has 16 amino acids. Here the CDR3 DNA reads TGTGCCAGCAGGCACATCTGGACAGGGTTGAACACTGAAGCTTTCTTT. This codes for CASRHIWTGLNTEAFF.

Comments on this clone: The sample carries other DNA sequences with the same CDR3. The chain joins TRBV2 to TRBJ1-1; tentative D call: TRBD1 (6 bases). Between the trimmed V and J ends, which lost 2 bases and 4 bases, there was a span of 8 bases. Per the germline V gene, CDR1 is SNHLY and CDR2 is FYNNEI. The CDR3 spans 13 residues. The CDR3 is CASSEQGPTEAFF. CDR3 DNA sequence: TGTGCCAGCAGTGAACAGGGGCCCACTGAAGCTTTCTTT.

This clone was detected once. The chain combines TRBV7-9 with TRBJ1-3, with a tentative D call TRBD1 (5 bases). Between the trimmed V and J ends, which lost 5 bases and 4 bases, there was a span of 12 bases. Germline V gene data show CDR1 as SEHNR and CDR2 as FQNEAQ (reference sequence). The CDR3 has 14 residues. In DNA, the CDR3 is TGTGCCAGCAGCCAGGAGGGACGGGGAAACACCATATATTTT. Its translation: CASSQEGRGNTIYF.

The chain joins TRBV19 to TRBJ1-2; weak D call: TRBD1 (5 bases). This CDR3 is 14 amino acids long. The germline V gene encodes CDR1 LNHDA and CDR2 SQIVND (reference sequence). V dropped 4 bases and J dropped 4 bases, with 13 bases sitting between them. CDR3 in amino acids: CASSNVLGVYGYTF. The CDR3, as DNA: TGTGCCAGTAGTAATGTGTTGGGGGTCTATGGCTACACCTTC.

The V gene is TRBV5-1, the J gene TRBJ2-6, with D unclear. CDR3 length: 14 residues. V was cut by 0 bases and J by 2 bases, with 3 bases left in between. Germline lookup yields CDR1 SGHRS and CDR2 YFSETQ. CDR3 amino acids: CASSLGTGANVLTF. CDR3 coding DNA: TGCGCCAGCAGCTTGGGGACTGGGGCCAACGTCCTGACTTTC.

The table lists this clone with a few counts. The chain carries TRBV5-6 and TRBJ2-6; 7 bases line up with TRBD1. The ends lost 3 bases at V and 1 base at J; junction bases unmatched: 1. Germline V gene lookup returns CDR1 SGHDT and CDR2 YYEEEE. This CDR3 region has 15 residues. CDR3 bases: TGTGCCAGCAGCTCGACAGGGTCTGGGGCCAACGTCCTGACTTTC. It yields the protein CASSSTGSGANVLTF.